This TCR beta chain was recovered during a study of shared clonotypes between healthy human individuals. Assay: immunoSEQ multiplex PCR; the TCRdb copy retains only in-frame clones and omits some. The sample has over 1.5 million clones; 95% to 99% are singletons. Study-wide results and caveats: Estimated richness values were generally larger in naive subsets than in memory subsets.

Points on this clone: What it binds is not known. An end of the junction does not agree with germline; a read error may underlie this.

The CDR3 length is 11 residues. CDR1 is ENHRY and CDR2 is SYGVKD in the germline V gene. CD45RA+ naive and CD45RA-negative memory subsets were separated from CD4+ cells. The gene calls are TRBV10-3 and TRBJ2-3; D unresolved. Material for sequencing was naive CD4+ T cells sorted from blood. Described subset: CD45RA+ positively selected. The sequence came from a man aged 30 to 45 in good health. The CDR3 protein is CAIRESDTQYF. In DNA, the CDR3 is TGTGCCATCAGGGAGTCAGATACGCAGTATTTT.